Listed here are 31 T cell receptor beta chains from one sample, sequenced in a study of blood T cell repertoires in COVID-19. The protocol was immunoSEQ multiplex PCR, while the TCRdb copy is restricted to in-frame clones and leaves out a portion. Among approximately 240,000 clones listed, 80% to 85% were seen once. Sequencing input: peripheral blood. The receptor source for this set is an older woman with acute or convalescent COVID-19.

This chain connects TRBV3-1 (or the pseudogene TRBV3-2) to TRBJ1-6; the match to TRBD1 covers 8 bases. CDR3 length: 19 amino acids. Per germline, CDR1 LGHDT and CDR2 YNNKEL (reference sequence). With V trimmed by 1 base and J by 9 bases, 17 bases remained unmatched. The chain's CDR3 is CASSQGLSGRTGSTSPLHF. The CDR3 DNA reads TGTGCCAGCAGCCAAGGCTTAAGTGGCAGGACAGGGAGCACTTCACCCCTCCACTTT.

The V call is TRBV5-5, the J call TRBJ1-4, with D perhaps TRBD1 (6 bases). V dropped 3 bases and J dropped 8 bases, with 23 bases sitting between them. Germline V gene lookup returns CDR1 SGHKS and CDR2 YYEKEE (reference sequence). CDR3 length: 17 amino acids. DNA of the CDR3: TGTGCCAGCAGCTCCGCCGGCGTGAGGGGGAGTGGGGAAAAACTGTTTTTT. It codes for CASSSAGVRGSGEKLFF.

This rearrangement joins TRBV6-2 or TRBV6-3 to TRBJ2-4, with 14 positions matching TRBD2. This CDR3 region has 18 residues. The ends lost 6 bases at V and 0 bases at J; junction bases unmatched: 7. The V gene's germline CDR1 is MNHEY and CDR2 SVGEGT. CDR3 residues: CASSSGTSGGLAKNIQYF. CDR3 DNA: TGTGCCAGCAGCTCCGGGACTAGCGGGGGCCTAGCCAAAAACATTCAGTACTTC.

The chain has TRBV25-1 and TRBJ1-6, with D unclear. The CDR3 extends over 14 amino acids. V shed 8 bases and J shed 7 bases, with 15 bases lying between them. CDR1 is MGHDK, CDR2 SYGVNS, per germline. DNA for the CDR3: TGTGCCAGCGAGCCGGGATCTAAGAATTCACCCCTCCACTTT. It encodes CASEPGSKNSPLHF.

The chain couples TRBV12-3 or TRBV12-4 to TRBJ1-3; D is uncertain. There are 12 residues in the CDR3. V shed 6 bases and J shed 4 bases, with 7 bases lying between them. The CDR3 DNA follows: TGTGCCAGCAGCAATACAGGAAACACCATATATTTT. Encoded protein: CASSNTGNTIYF.

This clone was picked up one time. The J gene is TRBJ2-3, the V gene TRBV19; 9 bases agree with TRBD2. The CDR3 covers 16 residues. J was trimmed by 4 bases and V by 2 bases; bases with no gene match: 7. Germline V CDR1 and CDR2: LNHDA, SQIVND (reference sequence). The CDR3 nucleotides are TGTGCCAGTAGTATAAGAGCGGGGGGCGTCGCAGATACGCAGTATTTT. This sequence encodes CASSIRAGGVADTQYF.

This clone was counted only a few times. The CDR3 DNA follows: TGTGCCAGCAGCTTAGGTGGAGGGACCCGACCTGGAAACACCATATATTTT. Translation: CASSLGGGTRPGNTIYF. The genes are TRBV7-2 and TRBJ1-3; D perhaps matches TRBD1 (5 bases). Germline CDR1 reads SGHTA; CDR2 reads FQGNSA. The CDR3 contains 17 residues. The V gene lost 1 base and the J gene lost 2 bases, with 15 bases spanning the gap.

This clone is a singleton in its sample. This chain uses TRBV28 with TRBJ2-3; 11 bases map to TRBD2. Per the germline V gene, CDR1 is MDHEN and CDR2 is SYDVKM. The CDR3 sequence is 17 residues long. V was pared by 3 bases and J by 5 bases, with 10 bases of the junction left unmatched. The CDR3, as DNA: TGTGCCAGCAGTTTGTGGTTAGCGGGGGGGCCGGGAGATACGCAGTATTTT. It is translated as CASSLWLAGGPGDTQYF.

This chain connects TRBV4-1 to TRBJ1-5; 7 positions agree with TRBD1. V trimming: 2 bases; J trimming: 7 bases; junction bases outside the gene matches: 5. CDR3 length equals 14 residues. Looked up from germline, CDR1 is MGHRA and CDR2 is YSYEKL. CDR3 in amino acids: CASSQNPTGQPQHF. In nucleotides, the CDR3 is TGCGCCAGCAGCCAAAATCCGACAGGGCAGCCCCAGCATTTT.

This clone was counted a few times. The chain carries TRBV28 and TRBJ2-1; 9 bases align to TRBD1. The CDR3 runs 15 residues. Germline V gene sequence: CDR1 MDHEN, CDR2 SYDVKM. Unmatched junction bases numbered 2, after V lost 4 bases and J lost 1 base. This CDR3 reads CASSSDRGSYNEQFF. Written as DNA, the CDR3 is TGTGCCAGCAGTTCTGACAGGGGGTCCTACAATGAGCAGTTCTTC. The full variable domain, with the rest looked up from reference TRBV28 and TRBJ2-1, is DVKVTQSSRYLVKRTGEKVFLECVQDMDHENMFWYRQDPGLGLRLIYFSYDVKMKEKGDIPEGYSVSREKKERFSLILESASTNQTSMYLCASSSDRGSYNEQFFGPGTRLTVL.

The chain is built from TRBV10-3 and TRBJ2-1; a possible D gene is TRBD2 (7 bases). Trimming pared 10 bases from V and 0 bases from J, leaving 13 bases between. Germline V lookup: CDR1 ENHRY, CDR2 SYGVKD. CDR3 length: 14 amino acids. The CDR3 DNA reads TGTGCCAGGCGGGGGCCGAGCTCCTACAATGAGCAGTTCTTC. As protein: CARRGPSSYNEQFF.

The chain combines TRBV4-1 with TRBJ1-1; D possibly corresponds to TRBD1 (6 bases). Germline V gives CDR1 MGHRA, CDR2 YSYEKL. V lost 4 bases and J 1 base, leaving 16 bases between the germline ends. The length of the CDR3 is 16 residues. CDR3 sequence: CASSRNPDRPNTEAFF. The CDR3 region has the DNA TGCGCCAGCAGCCGCAATCCGGACAGACCGAACACTGAAGCTTTCTTT.

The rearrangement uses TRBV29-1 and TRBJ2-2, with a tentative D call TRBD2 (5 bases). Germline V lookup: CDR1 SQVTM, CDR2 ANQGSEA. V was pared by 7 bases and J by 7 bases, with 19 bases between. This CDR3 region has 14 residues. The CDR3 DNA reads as TGCAGCGCTGGGGTGCGGGCATTTGGCGGGGAGCTGTTTTTT. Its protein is CSAGVRAFGGELFF.

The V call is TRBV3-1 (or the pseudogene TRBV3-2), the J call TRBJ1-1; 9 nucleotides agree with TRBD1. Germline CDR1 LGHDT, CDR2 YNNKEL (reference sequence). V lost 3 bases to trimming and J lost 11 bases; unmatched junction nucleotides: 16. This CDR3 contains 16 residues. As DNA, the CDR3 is TGTGCCAGCAGCCATACCCTCTTAACAGGGGGCCTACCGGCTTTCTTT. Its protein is CASSHTLLTGGLPAFF.

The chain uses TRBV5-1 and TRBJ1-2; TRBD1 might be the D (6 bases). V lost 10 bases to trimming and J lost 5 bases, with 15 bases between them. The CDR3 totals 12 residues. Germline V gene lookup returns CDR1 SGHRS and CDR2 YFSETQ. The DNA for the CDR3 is TGCGCCTCATCGGACAGTTTTTATGGCTACACCTTC. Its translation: CASSDSFYGYTF.

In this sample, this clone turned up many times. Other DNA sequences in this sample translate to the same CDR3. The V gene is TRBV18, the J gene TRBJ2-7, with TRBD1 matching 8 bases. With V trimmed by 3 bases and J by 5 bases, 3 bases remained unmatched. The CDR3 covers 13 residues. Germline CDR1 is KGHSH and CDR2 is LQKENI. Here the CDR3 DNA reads TGTGCCAGCTCACCTGGACAGGGTGACGAGCAGTACTTC. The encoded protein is CASSPGQGDEQYF.

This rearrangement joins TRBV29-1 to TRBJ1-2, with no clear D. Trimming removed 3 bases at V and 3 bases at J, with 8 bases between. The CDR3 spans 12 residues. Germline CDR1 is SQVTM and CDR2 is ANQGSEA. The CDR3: CSVDEADYGYTF. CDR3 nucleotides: TGCAGCGTTGACGAGGCGGACTATGGCTACACCTTC.

The CDR3, as DNA: TGTGCCAGCAGGGACCCGGGGGGCAGCTATGGCTACACCTTC. Amino acid sequence: CASRDPGGSYGYTF. The chain couples TRBV28 to TRBJ1-2, with D maybe TRBD1 (6 bases). CDR1 is MDHEN, CDR2 SYDVKM, per germline. The CDR3 contains 14 residues. Trimming left V 6 bases short and J 4 bases short, with 15 bases between.

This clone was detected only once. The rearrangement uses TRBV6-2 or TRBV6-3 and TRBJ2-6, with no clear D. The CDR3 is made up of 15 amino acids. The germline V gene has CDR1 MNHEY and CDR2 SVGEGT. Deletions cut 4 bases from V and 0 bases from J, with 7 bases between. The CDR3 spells CASSSPGSGANVLTF. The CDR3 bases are TGTGCCAGCAGTTCCCCCGGCTCTGGGGCCAACGTCCTGACTTTC.

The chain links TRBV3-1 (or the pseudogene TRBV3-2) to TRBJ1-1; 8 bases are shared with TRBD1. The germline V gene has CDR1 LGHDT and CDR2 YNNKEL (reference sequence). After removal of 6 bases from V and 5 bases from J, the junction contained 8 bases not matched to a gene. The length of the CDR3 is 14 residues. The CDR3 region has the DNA TGTGCCAGCAGTCATGGGACAGGAAGGACTGAAGCTTTCTTT. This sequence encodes CASSHGTGRTEAFF.

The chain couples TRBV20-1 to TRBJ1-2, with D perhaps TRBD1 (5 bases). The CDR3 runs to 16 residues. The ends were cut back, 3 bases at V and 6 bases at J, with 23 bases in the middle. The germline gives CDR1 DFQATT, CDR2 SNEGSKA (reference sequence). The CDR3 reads CSASSGDEGARNGYTF. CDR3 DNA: TGCAGTGCTAGTAGCGGGGACGAAGGGGCGCGTAATGGCTACACCTTC.

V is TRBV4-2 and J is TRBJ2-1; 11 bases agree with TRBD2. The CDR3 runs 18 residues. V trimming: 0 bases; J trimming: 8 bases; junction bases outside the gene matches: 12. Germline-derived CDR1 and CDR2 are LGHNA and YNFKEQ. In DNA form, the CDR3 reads TGTGCCAGCAGCCAAGATTCCGCACGTAGCGGGGGGGCCTATGAGCAGTTCTTC. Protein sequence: CASSQDSARSGGAYEQFF.

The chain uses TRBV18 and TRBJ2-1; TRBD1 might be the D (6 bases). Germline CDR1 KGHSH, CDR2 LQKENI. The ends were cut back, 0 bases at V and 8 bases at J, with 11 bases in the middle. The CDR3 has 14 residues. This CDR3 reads CASSPPNTGYEQFF. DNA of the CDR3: TGTGCCAGCTCACCACCAAATACAGGGTATGAGCAGTTCTTC.

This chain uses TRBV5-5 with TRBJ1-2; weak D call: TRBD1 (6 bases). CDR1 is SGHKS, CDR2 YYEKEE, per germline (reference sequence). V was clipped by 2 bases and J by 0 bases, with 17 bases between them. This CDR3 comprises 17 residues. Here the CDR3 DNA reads TGTGCCAGCAGCTTAAGTATTCCGGGACAAACTAACTATGGCTACACCTTC. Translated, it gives CASSLSIPGQTNYGYTF.

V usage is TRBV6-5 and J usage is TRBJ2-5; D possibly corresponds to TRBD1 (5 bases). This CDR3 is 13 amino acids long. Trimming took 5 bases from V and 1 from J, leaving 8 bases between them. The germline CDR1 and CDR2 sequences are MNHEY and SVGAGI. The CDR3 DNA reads TGTGCCAGCAGTCATGACAGCCAAGAGACCCAGTACTTC. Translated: CASSHDSQETQYF.

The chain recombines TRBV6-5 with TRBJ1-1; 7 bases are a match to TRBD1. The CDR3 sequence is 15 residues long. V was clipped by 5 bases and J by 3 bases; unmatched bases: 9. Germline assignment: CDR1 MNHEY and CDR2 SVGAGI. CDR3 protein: CASSTGEDRDTEAFF. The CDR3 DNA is TGTGCCAGCAGTACAGGGGAAGATCGCGACACTGAAGCTTTCTTT.

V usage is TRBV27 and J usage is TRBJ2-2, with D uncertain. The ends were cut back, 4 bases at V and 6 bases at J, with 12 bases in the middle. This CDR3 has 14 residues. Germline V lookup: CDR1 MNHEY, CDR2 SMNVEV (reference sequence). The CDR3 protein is CASSSYLGAGELFF. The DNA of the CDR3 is TGTGCCAGCAGTTCCTATTTGGGCGCCGGGGAGCTGTTTTTT.

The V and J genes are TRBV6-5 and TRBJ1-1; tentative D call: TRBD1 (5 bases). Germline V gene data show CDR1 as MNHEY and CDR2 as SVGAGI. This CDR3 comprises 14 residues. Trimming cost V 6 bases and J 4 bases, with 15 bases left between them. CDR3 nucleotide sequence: TGTGCCAGCAGGACCAGGGAAGCGGGCACTGAAGCTTTCTTT. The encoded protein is CASRTREAGTEAFF.

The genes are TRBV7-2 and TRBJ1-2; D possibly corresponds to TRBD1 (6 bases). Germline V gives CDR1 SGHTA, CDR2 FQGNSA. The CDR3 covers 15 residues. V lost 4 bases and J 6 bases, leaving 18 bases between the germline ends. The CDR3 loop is CASSWSRGREDGYTF. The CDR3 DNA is TGTGCCAGCAGCTGGTCTAGGGGGAGGGAGGATGGCTACACCTTC.

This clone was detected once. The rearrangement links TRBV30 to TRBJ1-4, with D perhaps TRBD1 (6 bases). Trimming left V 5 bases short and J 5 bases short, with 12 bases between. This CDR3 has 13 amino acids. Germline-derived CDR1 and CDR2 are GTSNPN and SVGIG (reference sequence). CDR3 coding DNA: TGTGCCTGGGCGCAGGGGAAAAATGAAAAACTGTTTTTT. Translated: CAWAQGKNEKLFF.

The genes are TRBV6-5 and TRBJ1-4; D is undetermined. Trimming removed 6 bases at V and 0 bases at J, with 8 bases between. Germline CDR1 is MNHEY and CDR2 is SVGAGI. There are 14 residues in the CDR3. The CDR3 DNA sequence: TGTGCCAGCAGCGCCAGTGCAACTAATGAAAAACTGTTTTTT. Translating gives CASSASATNEKLFF.